Listed below are T cell receptor beta chains from one sample, sequenced in a study of beta chain features in type 1 diabetes. Method: immunoSEQ multiplex PCR; TCRdb's copy keeps in-frame clones and lacks some. Of hundreds of thousands of clones listed, around 28% are singletons. The sequenced sample consisted of naive CD4+ T cells from blood. These receptors were taken from a young man in good health. CDR3s include the opening cysteine and the closing phenylalanine or tryptophan. The D gene is left open where the match is weak.

D	V	length	J	CDR3
.	TRBV23-1	15	TRBJ1-2	CASSQSRGADYGYTF
TRBD2	TRBV9	16	TRBJ2-7	CASSVGGLADSYEQYF
TRBD1	TRBV18	14	TRBJ1-2	CASSRQGREYGYTF
.	TRBV2	13	TRBJ2-1	CASNLWRNNEQFF
TRBD2	TRBV7-2	17	TRBJ2-1	CASSPAPASGLYNEQFF
TRBD2	TRBV15	16	TRBJ2-1	CATSRAAGGPYNEQFF
.	TRBV28	13	TRBJ2-6	CATSSPGANVLTF
.	TRBV30	15	TRBJ2-1	CAWSVPGRRNNEQFF
.	TRBV7-2	13	TRBJ1-1	CASSATENTEAFF
TRBD2	TRBV2	15	TRBJ2-1	CASSELAGGYNEQFF
.	TRBV9	13	TRBJ1-2	CASSVGPDYGYTF
.	TRBV27	14	TRBJ2-7	CASSYYRGGYEQYF
TRBD1	TRBV27	15	TRBJ2-5	CASSFQDRAPETQYF
.	TRBV7-8	14	TRBJ1-1	CASSAGRMNTEAFF
.	TRBV29-1	14	TRBJ1-2	CSVDAAGRDYGYTF
.	TRBV11-2	16	TRBJ2-3	CASSLVRRPGTDTQYF
TRBD1	TRBV27	16	TRBJ2-7	CASSSLTGVAAYEQYF
.	TRBV30	13	TRBJ2-1	CAFQSGPYNEQFF
.	TRBV4-1	17	TRBJ2-2	CASSQVGWVLTTGELFF